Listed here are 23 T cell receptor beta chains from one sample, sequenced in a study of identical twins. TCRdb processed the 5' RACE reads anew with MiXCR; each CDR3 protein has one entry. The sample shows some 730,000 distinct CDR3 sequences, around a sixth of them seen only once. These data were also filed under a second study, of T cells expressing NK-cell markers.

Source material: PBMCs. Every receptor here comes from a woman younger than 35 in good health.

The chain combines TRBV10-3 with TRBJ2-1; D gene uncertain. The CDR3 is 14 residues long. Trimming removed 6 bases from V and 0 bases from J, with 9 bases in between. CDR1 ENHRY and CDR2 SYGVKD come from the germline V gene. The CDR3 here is CAISYTSSYNEQFF. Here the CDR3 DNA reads TGTGCCATCAGCTATACAAGCTCCTACAATGAGCAGTTCTTC.

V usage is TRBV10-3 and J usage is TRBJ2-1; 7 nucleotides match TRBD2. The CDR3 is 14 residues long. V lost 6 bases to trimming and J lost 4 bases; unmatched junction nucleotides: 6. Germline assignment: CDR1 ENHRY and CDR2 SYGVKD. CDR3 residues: CAISFTGGYNEQFF. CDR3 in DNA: TGTGCCATCAGCTTTACGGGGGGATACAATGAGCAGTTCTTC.

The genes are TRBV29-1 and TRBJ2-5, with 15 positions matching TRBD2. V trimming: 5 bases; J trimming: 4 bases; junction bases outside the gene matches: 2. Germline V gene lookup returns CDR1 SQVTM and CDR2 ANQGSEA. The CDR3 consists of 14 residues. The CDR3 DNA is TGCAGCGTTCCGGGACTAGCGGGAGGAGAGACCCAGTACTTC. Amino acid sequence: CSVPGLAGGETQYF.

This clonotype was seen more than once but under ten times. The CDR3 DNA sequence: TGCAGTGCTCCGCTCGGGCCTACGCAGTATTTT. Translating gives CSAPLGPTQYF. The chain carries TRBV20-1 and TRBJ2-3; no clear D. There are 11 residues in the CDR3. Trimming stripped 5 bases from V and 8 bases from J, with 11 bases between. Germline V gene data show CDR1 as DFQATT and CDR2 as SNEGSKA (reference sequence).

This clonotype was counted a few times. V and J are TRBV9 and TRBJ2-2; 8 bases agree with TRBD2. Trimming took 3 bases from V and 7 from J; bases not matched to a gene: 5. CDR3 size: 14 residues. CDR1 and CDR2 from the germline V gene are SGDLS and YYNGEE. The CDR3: CASSGAGVGGELFF. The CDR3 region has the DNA TGTGCCAGCAGCGGAGCGGGAGTCGGCGGGGAGCTGTTTTTT. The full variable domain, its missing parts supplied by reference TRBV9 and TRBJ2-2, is DSGVTQTPKHLITATGQRVTLRCSPRSGDLSVYWYQQSLDQGLQFLIQYYNGEERAKGNILERFSAQQFPDLHSELNLSSLELGDSALYFCASSGAGVGGELFFGEGSRLTVL.

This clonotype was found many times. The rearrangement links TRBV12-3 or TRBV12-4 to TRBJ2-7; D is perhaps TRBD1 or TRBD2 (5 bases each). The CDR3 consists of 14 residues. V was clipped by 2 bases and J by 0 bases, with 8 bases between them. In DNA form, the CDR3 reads TGTGCCAGCAGTTTACGGGGCGGCTCCTACGAGCAGTACTTC. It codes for CASSLRGGSYEQYF.

The CDR3 DNA is TGTGCCAGCTCACTAGCCGGGACGAGTTATGAGCAGTTCTTC. Translated: CASSLAGTSYEQFF. The J gene is TRBJ2-1, the V gene TRBV18, with D perhaps matching TRBD1 or TRBD2 (5 bases each). Germline V gene lookup returns CDR1 KGHSH and CDR2 LQKENI. Between the trimmed V and J ends, which lost 4 bases and 8 bases, there was a span of 15 bases. The CDR3 extends over 14 amino acids.

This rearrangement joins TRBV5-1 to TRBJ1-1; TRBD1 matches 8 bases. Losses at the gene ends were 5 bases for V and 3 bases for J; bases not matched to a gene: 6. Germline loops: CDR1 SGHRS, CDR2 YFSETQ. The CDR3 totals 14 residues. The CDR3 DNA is TGCGCCAGCAGGACCGGGACAGGAGACACTGAAGCTTTCTTT. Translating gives CASRTGTGDTEAFF.

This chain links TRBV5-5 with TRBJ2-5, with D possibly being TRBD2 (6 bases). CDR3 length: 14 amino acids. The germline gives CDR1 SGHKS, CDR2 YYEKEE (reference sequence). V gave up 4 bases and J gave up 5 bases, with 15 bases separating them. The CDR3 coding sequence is TGTGCCAGCAGCCGTCAGGAGGGGCGGGAGACCCAGTACTTC. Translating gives CASSRQEGRETQYF.

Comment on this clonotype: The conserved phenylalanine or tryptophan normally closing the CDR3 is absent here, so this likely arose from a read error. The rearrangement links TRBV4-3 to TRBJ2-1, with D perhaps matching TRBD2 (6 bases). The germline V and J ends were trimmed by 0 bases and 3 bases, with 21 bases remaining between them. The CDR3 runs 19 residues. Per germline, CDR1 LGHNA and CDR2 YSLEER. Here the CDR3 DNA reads TGCGCCAGCAGCCAAGAATTGGGGGGACCTCCCTTCCTCTACAATGAGCAGTTCATC. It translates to CASSQELGGPPFLYNEQFI.

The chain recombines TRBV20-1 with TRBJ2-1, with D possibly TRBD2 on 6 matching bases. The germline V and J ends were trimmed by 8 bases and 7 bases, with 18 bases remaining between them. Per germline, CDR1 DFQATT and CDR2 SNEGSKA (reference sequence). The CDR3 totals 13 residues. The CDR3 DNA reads TGCAGTTTTGGACTATTGAGCTTAAATGAGCAGTTCTTC. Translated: CSFGLLSLNEQFF.

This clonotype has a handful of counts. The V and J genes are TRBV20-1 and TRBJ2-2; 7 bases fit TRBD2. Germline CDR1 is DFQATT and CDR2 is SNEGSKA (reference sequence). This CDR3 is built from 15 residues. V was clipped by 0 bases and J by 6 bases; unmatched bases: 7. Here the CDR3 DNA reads TGCAGTGCTAGAGATCGGTTGGGAGGGGCCGGGGAGCTGTTTTTT. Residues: CSARDRLGGAGELFF.

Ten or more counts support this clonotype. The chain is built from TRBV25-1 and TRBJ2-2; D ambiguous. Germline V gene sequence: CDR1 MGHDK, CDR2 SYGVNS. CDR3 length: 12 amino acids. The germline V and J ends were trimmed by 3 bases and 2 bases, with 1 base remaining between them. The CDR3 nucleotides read TGTGCCAGCAGTGACAACACCGGGGAGCTGTTTTTT. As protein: CASSDNTGELFF.

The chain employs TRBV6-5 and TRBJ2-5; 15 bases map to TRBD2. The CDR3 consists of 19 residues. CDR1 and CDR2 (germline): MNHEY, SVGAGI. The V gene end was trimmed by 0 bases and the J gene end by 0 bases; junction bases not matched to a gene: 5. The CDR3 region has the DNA TGTGCCAGCAGTTACTCGAGGACTAGCGGGAGGGCGTACCAAGAGACCCAGTACTTC. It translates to CASSYSRTSGRAYQETQYF.

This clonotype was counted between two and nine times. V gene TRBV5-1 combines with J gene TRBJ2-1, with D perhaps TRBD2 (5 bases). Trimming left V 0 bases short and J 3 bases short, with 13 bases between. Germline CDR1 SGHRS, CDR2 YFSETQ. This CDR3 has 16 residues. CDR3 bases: TGCGCCAGCAGCTTGGAGGGTCACGGGGTCTACAATGAGCAGTTCTTC. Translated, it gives CASSLEGHGVYNEQFF.

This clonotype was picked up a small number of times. The CDR3 loop reads CSVSRGLAEDTQYF. CDR3 bases: TGCAGTGTCTCCCGCGGACTAGCGGAGGATACGCAGTATTTT. The rearrangement links TRBV20-1 to TRBJ2-3; 10 bases align to TRBD2. The CDR3 is 14 amino acids. V lost 7 bases and J lost 6; bases outside the gene matches: 10. Germline CDR1 reads DFQATT; CDR2 reads SNEGSKA (reference sequence).

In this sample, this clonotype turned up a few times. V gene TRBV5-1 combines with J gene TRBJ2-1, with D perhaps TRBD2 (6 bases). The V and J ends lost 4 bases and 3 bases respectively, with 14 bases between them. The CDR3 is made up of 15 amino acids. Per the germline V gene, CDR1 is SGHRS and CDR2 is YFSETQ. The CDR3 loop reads CASSQLAVGYNEQFF. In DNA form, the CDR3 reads TGCGCCAGCAGCCAATTAGCGGTCGGCTACAATGAGCAGTTCTTC.

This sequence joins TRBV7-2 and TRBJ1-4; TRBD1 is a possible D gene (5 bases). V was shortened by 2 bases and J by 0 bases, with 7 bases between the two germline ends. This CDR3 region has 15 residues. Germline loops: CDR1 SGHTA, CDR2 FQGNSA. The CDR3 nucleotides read TGTGCCAGCAGCTTAAGGGGACCAACTAATGAAAAACTGTTTTTT. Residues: CASSLRGPTNEKLFF.

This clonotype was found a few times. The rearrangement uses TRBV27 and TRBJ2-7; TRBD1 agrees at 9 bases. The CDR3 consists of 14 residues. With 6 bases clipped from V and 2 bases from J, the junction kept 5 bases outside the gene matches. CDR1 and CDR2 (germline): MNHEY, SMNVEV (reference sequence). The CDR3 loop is CASRRQGVPYEQYF. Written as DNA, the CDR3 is TGTGCCAGCAGAAGACAGGGGGTTCCCTACGAGCAGTACTTC.

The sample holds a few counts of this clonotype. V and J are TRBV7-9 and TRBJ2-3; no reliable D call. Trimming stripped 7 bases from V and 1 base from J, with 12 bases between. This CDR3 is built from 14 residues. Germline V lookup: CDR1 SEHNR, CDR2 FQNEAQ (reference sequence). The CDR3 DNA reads TGTGCCAGCAACGGATGGACGGGCACAGATACGCAGTATTTT. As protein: CASNGWTGTDTQYF.

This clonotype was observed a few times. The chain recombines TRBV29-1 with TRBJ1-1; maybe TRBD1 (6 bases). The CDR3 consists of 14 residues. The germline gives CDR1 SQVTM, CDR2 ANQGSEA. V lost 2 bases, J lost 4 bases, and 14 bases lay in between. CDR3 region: CSVEMGARGTEAFF. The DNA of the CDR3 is TGCAGCGTTGAAATGGGGGCGCGGGGCACTGAAGCTTTCTTT. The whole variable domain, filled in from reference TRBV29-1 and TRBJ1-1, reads SAVISQKPSRDICQRGTSLTIQCQVDSQVTMMFWYRQQPGQSLTLIATANQGSEATYESGFVIDKFPISRPNLTFSTLTVSNMSPEDSSIYLCSVEMGARGTEAFFGQGTRLTVV.

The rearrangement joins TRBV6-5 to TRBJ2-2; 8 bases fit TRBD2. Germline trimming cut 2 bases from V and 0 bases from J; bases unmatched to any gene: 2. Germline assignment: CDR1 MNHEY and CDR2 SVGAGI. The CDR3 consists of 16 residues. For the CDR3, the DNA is TGTGCCAGCAGTTACGTGGGACTAGCGAACACCGGGGAGCTGTTTTTT. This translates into CASSYVGLANTGELFF.

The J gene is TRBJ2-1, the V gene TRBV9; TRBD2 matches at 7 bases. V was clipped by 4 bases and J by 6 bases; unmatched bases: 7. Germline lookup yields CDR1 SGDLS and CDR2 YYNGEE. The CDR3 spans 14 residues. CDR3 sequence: CASSPSGLVNEQFF. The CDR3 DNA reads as TGTGCCAGCAGCCCCTCAGGACTAGTCAATGAGCAGTTCTTC. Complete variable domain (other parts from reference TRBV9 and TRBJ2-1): DSGVTQTPKHLITATGQRVTLRCSPRSGDLSVYWYQQSLDQGLQFLIQYYNGEERAKGNILERFSAQQFPDLHSELNLSSLELGDSALYFCASSPSGLVNEQFFGPGTRLTVL.